This TCR beta chain was sequenced for a study of cytomegalovirus exposure and HLA in healthy donors. Overall study results and limits: Later on, an analysis found that several of the most significant clusters appeared to be linked to common viral pathogens, which included parvovirus B19. What was likely a sequencing artifact was a cluster of highly shared sequence variants.

Comments on this clone: Its specificity is unknown.

PCR employed 60 Vbeta and 13 Jbeta primers. Profiled with immunoSEQ multiplex PCR; TCRdb holds only in-frame clones, not every one. The listing contains some 130,000 clones. This TCR came from a man between 18 and 35 years old in good health and CMV-seronegative. The sequenced sample was PBMCs.

DNA for the CDR3: TGTGCCAGCAGTCAGGGGTGGGTGAGAGGAAACACCATATATTTT. Amino acids: CASSQGWVRGNTIYF. This chain uses TRBV7-2 with TRBJ1-3; D perhaps matches TRBD1 (6 bases). The CDR3 runs 15 residues. CDR1 is SGHTA and CDR2 is FQGNSA in the germline V gene. V lost 6 bases to trimming and J lost 4 bases, with 16 bases between them. Drawing the rest from reference TRBV7-2 and TRBJ1-3, the complete variable domain is GAGVSQSPSNKVTEKGKDVELRCDPISGHTALYWYRQSLGQGLEFLIYFQGNSAPDKSGLPSDRFSAERTGGSVSTLTIQRTQQEDSAVYLCASSQGWVRGNTIYFGEGSWLTVV.